This T cell receptor beta chain emerged from a study of blood T cell repertoires in COVID-19. Study summary: Sites across the United States, Italy and Spain contributed samples from acute and convalescent COVID-19. From T cells, B-cell-depleted T cells, or PBMCs came the material, which was cDNA or gDNA.

The CDR3 consists of 13 residues. V lost 5 bases, J lost 1 base, and 6 bases lay in between. The germline V gene has CDR1 SGHAT and CDR2 FQNNGV. Produced via immunoSEQ multiplex PCR; TCRdb's table is partial and in-frame only. In the table there are 150,000 to 200,000 clones, around 80% of which are singletons. Source material: peripheral blood. V usage is TRBV11-2 and J usage is TRBJ2-4, with D unclear. The sequence was obtained from a woman older than 75 with acute or convalescent COVID-19. The CDR3 coding sequence is TGTGCCAGCAGCCCCGGGGCCAAAAACATTCAGTACTTC. This gives the protein CASSPGAKNIQYF.